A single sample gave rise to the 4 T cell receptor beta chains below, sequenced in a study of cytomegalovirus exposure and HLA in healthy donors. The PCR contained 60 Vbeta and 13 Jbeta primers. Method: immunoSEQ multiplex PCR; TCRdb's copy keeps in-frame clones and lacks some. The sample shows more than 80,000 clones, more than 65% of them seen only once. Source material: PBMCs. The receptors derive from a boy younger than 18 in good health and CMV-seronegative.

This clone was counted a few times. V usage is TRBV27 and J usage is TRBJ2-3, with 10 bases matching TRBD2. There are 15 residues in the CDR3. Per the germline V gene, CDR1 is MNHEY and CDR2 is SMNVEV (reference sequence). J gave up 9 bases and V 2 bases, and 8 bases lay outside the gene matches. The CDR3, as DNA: TGTGCCAGCAGTTTAACCTCTAGCGGGGGACACACGCAGTATTTT. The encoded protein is CASSLTSSGGHTQYF.

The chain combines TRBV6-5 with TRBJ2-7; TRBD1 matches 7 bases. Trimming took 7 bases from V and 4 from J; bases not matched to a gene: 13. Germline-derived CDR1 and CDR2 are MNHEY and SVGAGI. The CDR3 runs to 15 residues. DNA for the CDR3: TGTGCCAGCACCTCCGCGAGACAGGGTTTTTACGAGCAGTACTTC. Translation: CASTSARQGFYEQYF.

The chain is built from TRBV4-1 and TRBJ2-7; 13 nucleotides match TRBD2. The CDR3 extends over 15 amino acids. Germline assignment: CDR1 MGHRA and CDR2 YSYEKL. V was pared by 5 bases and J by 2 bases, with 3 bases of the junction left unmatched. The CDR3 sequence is CASSELAGGTYEQYF. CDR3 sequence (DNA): TGCGCCAGCAGCGAACTAGCGGGAGGGACCTACGAGCAGTACTTC.

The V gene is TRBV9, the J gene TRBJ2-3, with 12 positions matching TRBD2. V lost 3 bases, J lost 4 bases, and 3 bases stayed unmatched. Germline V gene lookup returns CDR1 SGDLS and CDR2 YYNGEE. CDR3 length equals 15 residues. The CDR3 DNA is TGTGCCAGCAGCGCCTCTAGCGGGAGGGCAGATACGCAGTATTTT. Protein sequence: CASSASSGRADTQYF.